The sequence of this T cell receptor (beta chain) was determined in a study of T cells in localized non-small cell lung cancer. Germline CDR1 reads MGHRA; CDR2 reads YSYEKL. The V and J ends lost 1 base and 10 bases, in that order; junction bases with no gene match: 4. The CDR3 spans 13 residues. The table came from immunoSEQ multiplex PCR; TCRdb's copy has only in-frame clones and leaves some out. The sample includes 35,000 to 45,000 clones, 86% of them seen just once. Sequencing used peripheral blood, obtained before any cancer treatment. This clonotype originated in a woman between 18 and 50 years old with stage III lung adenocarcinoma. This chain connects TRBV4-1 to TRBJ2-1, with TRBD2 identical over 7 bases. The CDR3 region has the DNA TGCGCCAGCAGCCAAGGGGGAGCGGGGGAGCAGTTCTTC. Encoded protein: CASSQGGAGEQFF.